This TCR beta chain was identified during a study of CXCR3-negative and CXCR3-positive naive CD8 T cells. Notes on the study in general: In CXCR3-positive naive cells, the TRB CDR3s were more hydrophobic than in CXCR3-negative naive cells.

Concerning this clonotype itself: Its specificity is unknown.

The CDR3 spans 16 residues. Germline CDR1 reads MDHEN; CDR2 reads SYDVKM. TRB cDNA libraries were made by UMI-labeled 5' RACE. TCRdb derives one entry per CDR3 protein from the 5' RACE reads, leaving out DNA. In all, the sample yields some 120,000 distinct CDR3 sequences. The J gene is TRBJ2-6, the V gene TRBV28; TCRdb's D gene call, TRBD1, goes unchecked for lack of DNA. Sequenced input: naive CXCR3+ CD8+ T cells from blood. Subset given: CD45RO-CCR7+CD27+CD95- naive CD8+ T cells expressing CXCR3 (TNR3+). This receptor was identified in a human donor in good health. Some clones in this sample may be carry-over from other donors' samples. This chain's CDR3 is CASTLTVISGANVLTF.